The 27 T cell receptor beta chains below all came from one sample that was sequenced in a study of CD8 T cells in ankylosing spondylitis. TCRdb called the 5' RACE reads again in MiXCR, with one record for every CDR3 protein. Of roughly 260,000 distinct CDR3 sequences listed, about 20% are singletons. Source material: blood, either unsorted or a sorted T cell fraction (not recorded which). The receptors here all came from a male donor with ankylosing spondylitis or in good health (not recorded which).

This clonotype was recorded a few times. The rearrangement links TRBV7-6 to TRBJ2-2; 8 nucleotides match TRBD2. With V trimmed by 3 bases and J by 7 bases, 10 bases remained unmatched. Germline lookup yields CDR1 SGHVS and CDR2 FNYEAQ. The CDR3 covers 16 residues. This CDR3 is CASSFSSGGPGGELFF. CDR3 DNA sequence: TGTGCCAGCAGCTTCTCTTCGGGGGGGCCTGGCGGGGAGCTGTTTTTT.

The J gene is TRBJ1-4, the V gene TRBV7-9; possible D gene TRBD1, 6 bases. Germline values: CDR1 SEHNR, CDR2 FQNEAQ (reference sequence). V dropped 4 bases and J dropped 4 bases, with 13 bases sitting between them. This CDR3 has 15 amino acids. The CDR3 sequence is CASSSGGTLNEKLFF. The DNA for the CDR3 is TGTGCCAGCAGCTCTGGGGGGACACTTAATGAAAAACTGTTTTTT.

Only a few counts were recorded for this clonotype. The rearrangement uses TRBV5-1 and TRBJ2-6; D gene ambiguous. V lost 0 bases and J 0 bases, leaving 4 bases between the germline ends. This CDR3 is 15 amino acids long. Germline-derived CDR1 and CDR2 are SGHRS and YFSETQ. The CDR3 sequence is CASSLALSGANVLTF. The DNA for the CDR3 is TGCGCCAGCAGCTTGGCCCTCTCTGGGGCCAACGTCCTGACTTTC.

V is TRBV7-2 and J is TRBJ1-6, with D unresolved. V dropped 1 base and J dropped 13 bases, with 11 bases sitting between them. This CDR3 is built from 13 residues. Germline V CDR1 and CDR2: SGHTA, FQGNSA. CDR3 DNA sequence: TGTGCCAGCAGCTTAGGAGGATCTTTCCCCCTCCACTTT. Amino acids: CASSLGGSFPLHF. The entire variable domain, with the rest obtained from reference TRBV7-2 and TRBJ1-6, is as follows: GAGVSQSPSNKVTEKGKDVELRCDPISGHTALYWYRQSLGQGLEFLIYFQGNSAPDKSGLPSDRFSAERTGGSVSTLTIQRTQQEDSAVYLCASSLGGSFPLHFGNGTRLTVT.

This clonotype was picked up a small number of times. This chain connects TRBV15 to TRBJ2-3; 9 bases match TRBD1. There are 15 residues in the CDR3. Germline-derived CDR1 and CDR2 are LNHNV and YYDKDF (reference sequence). V lost 0 bases and J lost 4; bases outside the gene matches: 2. The CDR3 DNA follows: TGTGCCACCAGCAGAGAGGACAGGGGCCCAGATACGCAGTATTTT. The encoded protein is CATSREDRGPDTQYF.

The V gene is TRBV7-3, the J gene TRBJ2-3, with TRBD1 as a possible D gene (5 bases). Germline CDR1 SGHTA, CDR2 FQGTGA. The CDR3 is 15 residues long. V shed 2 bases and J shed 1 base, with 10 bases lying between them. Here the CDR3 reads CASSLDRTGTDTQYF. The CDR3 region has the DNA TGTGCCAGCAGCTTAGACAGAACAGGCACAGATACGCAGTATTTT.

This clonotype was detected ten times or more. The V gene is TRBV29-1, the J gene TRBJ2-3; D not resolved. CDR3 length equals 13 residues. The germline gives CDR1 SQVTM, CDR2 ANQGSEA. Trimming left V 3 bases short and J 0 bases short, with 7 bases between. Here the CDR3 reads CSVEGWSTDTQYF. For the CDR3, the DNA is TGCAGCGTTGAGGGGTGGAGCACAGATACGCAGTATTTT.

This clonotype was detected a few times. This chain uses TRBV18 with TRBJ1-6; 8 bases line up with TRBD1. The junction had 3 bases not matched to a gene; V was cut back by 2 bases and J by 6 bases. The CDR3 contains 15 residues. The germline V gene has CDR1 KGHSH and CDR2 LQKENI. CDR3 sequence reads: CASSPAGQGNSPLHF. CDR3 sequence (DNA): TGTGCCAGCTCACCAGCTGGACAGGGTAATTCACCCCTCCACTTT.

This clonotype turned up a few times. The chain couples TRBV7-3 to TRBJ2-3; 7 nucleotides line up with TRBD2. Trimming at V came to 0 bases and at J to 5 bases, leaving 8 bases not matched to a gene. This CDR3 is 16 amino acids long. Germline CDR1 SGHTA, CDR2 FQGTGA. The CDR3 nucleotides are TGTGCCAGCAGCTTAACGGTGCGGGAGCGGGGAGATACGCAGTATTTT. Amino acids: CASSLTVRERGDTQYF.

This chain joins TRBV4-1 and TRBJ2-7, with D perhaps TRBD2 (6 bases). The CDR3 consists of 15 residues. V was clipped by 1 base and J by 0 bases, with 10 bases between them. Looked up from germline, CDR1 is MGHRA and CDR2 is YSYEKL. The CDR3 reads CASSQGFSGSYEQYV. CDR3 DNA sequence: TGCGCCAGCAGCCAAGGCTTTAGCGGCTCCTACGAGCAGTACGTC.

In its sample, this clonotype was seen a few times. This rearrangement joins TRBV7-9 to TRBJ1-2, with D uncertain. This CDR3 region has 15 residues. Germline values: CDR1 SEHNR, CDR2 FQNEAQ (reference sequence). V was clipped by 2 bases and J by 0 bases, with 10 bases between them. The CDR3 protein is CASSLMPGTNYGYTF. The CDR3 region has the DNA TGTGCCAGCAGCTTAATGCCCGGAACTAACTATGGCTACACCTTC.

This clonotype occurred a few times. The chain couples TRBV20-1 to TRBJ1-2; no firm D call. V gave up 2 bases and J gave up 0 bases, with 7 bases separating them. This CDR3 has 13 amino acids. The germline V gene has CDR1 DFQATT and CDR2 SNEGSKA (reference sequence). The chain's CDR3 is CSARLSPNYGYTF. In DNA, the CDR3 is TGCAGTGCTAGACTAAGCCCTAACTATGGCTACACCTTC.

Turning to this clonotype: At one boundary the junction diverges from the germline segment, which might be a read error. CDR3 loop: CASALGLAGVYNEQFF. The CDR3 coding sequence is TGTGCTAGTGCTTTGGGACTAGCGGGAGTCTACAATGAGCAGTTCTTC. This chain uses TRBV12-5 with TRBJ2-1; 14 nucleotides agree with TRBD2. This CDR3 has 16 amino acids. Per germline, CDR1 LGHNT and CDR2 FRNRAP. The variable domain in full, completed from reference TRBV12-5 and TRBJ2-1, reads DARVTQTPRHKVTEMGQEVTMRCQPILGHNTVFWYRQTMMQGLELLAYFRNRAPLDDSGMPKDRFSAEMPDATLATLKIQPSEPRDSAVYFCASALGLAGVYNEQFFGPGTRLTVL.

In its sample, this clonotype was seen a few times. The genes are TRBV6-2 or TRBV6-3 and TRBJ1-5; a possible D gene is TRBD1 (6 bases). V lost 2 bases, J lost 0 bases, and 11 bases lay in between. CDR1 is MNHEY and CDR2 is SVGEGT in the germline V gene. CDR3 length equals 16 residues. CDR3 nucleotide sequence: TGTGCCAGCAGTTACAGGACAGAGTATAGCAATCAGCCCCAGCATTTT. This translates into CASSYRTEYSNQPQHF.

This clonotype has a handful of counts. V usage is TRBV12-3 or TRBV12-4 and J usage is TRBJ1-5; no definite D call. V lost 4 bases and J lost 0, with 13 bases in between. The CDR3 totals 16 residues. CDR3 residues: CASSSTTGNSNQPQHF. The DNA of the CDR3 is TGTGCCAGCAGTTCCACCACGGGAAATAGCAATCAGCCCCAGCATTTT.

This clonotype was counted at least ten times. This chain connects TRBV7-3 to TRBJ2-1, with 7 nucleotides matching TRBD1. This CDR3 is 15 amino acids long. Germline V gene data show CDR1 as SGHTA and CDR2 as FQGTGA. V dropped 2 bases and J dropped 1; count of bases not matched to a gene: 2. The CDR3 loop reads CASSLDRASYNEQFF. In DNA, the CDR3 is TGTGCCAGCAGCTTAGACAGGGCTTCCTACAATGAGCAGTTCTTC.

With regard to this clonotype: A junction boundary mismatches the germline segment, possibly from a read error. The chain links TRBV3-1 to TRBJ2-5, with 8 bases identical to TRBD2. Germline CDR1 reads LGHDT; CDR2 reads YNNKEL (reference sequence). This CDR3 spans 15 amino acids. CDR3 bases: TGTGGCAGCAGCCAAGATAGACTAGCGAGGGAGACCCAGTACTTC. It yields the protein CGSSQDRLARETQYF.

The CDR3 reads CASSQVSAGVADTQYF. CDR3 in DNA: TGTGCCAGCAGCCAAGTTAGCGCCGGAGTGGCAGATACGCAGTATTTT. The rearrangement links TRBV4-2 to TRBJ2-3; the D gene is possibly TRBD2 (5 bases). The CDR3 runs 16 residues. The V end lost 1 base, the J end lost 4 bases, and 15 bases lay between the germline ends. The germline CDR1 and CDR2 sequences are LGHNA and YNFKEQ.

The chain carries TRBV7-2 and TRBJ2-3; D is uncertain. The CDR3 contains 17 residues. The germline V and J ends were trimmed by 5 bases and 2 bases, with 20 bases remaining between them. The V gene's germline CDR1 is SGHTA and CDR2 FQGNSA. The CDR3: CASSRRPNVGNTDTQYF. DNA of the CDR3: TGTGCCAGCAGCCGCCGACCTAACGTGGGGAACACAGATACGCAGTATTTT. The complete variable domain, with remaining parts taken from reference TRBV7-2 and TRBJ2-3, reads GAGVSQSPSNKVTEKGKDVELRCDPISGHTALYWYRQSLGQGLEFLIYFQGNSAPDKSGLPSDRFSAERTGGSVSTLTIQRTQQEDSAVYLCASSRRPNVGNTDTQYFGPGTRLTVL.

The chain couples TRBV5-1 to TRBJ2-7; 9 nucleotides align to TRBD1. The CDR3 covers 14 residues. J lost 6 bases, V lost 4 bases, and 8 bases had no gene match. Germline CDR1 reads SGHRS; CDR2 reads YFSETQ. CDR3 nucleotide sequence: TGCGCCAGCAGCATAGGGACAGGGTTCGGCGAGCAGTACGTC. It encodes CASSIGTGFGEQYV.

This clonotype was seen at least ten times. The genes are TRBV29-1 and TRBJ1-1; possibly TRBD1 for D (5 bases). Germline V gives CDR1 SQVTM, CDR2 ANQGSEA. The CDR3 totals 13 residues. Trimming removed 1 base from V and 0 bases from J, with 6 bases in between. In nucleotides, the CDR3 is TGCAGCGTTGAAGGGGGACTGAACACTGAAGCTTTCTTT. It is translated as CSVEGGLNTEAFF.

This clonotype has more than one count but fewer than ten. The rearrangement uses TRBV20-1 and TRBJ2-1, with 7 positions matching TRBD1. Germline CDR1 is DFQATT and CDR2 is SNEGSKA (reference sequence). V gave up 5 bases and J gave up 4 bases; unmatched junction bases: 8. There are 14 residues in the CDR3. Written as DNA, the CDR3 is TGCAGTGCTGACGACAGGGAAAAATACAATGAGCAGTTCTTC. Protein product: CSADDREKYNEQFF.

This clonotype was detected a few times. The rearrangement links TRBV10-3 to TRBJ1-1; unclear D gene. The CDR3 is 14 residues long. The V end was cut by 5 bases, the J end by 3 bases, with 13 bases between. Germline loops: CDR1 ENHRY, CDR2 SYGVKD. CDR3 in amino acids: CAISSLRQDTEAFF. DNA of the CDR3: TGTGCCATCAGTTCGTTACGGCAGGACACTGAAGCTTTCTTT.

Many counts were recorded for this clonotype. The rearrangement links TRBV12-3 or TRBV12-4 to TRBJ1-2; 8 bases align to TRBD1. The CDR3 runs 14 residues. V trimming: 7 bases; J trimming: 2 bases; junction bases outside the gene matches: 6. The CDR3 sequence is CASNSNRGNYGYTF. The CDR3 DNA reads as TGTGCCAGCAATTCTAACAGGGGGAACTATGGCTACACCTTC.

This clonotype was picked up a small number of times. V is TRBV5-1 and J is TRBJ1-1; D call uncertain. Germline V gives CDR1 SGHRS, CDR2 YFSETQ. This CDR3 contains 9 residues. The V end lost 1 base, the J end lost 12 bases, and 4 bases lay between the germline ends. In DNA form, the CDR3 reads TGCGCCAGCAGCTTGAGCTCTTTCTTT. The encoded protein is CASSLSSFF.

This clonotype was detected only a few times. The chain links TRBV27 to TRBJ2-3, with TRBD1 matching 10 bases. The CDR3 length is 18 residues. Trimming cost V 2 bases and J 0 bases; bases outside gene matches: 8. Germline V gene lookup returns CDR1 MNHEY and CDR2 SMNVEV (reference sequence). The CDR3 loop is CASSLGAGTGVSTDTQYF. The CDR3 bases are TGTGCCAGCAGTTTAGGCGCCGGGACAGGGGTGAGCACAGATACGCAGTATTTT.

This clonotype was detected a few times. This chain links TRBV3-1 with TRBJ2-5; D uncertain. Germline CDR1 LGHDT, CDR2 YNNKEL (reference sequence). Trimming shortened V by 4 bases and J by 3 bases, and 15 bases separated the two germline ends. There are 15 residues in the CDR3. CDR3 in DNA: TGTGCCAGCAGCCCTTCCCCAGGTGGGAAAGAGACCCAGTACTTC. Amino acids: CASSPSPGGKETQYF.